The 9 T cell receptor beta chains in this list originate from one sample, sequenced in a study of T cells in Graves' hyperthyroidism and ophthalmopathy. Regions amplified from RNA transcripts were the TCR beta CDR3 regions. Primed by the HTBI set, a first-round RT-PCR was run on the TCR CDR3. In TCRdb, the multiplex PCR reads were re-called with MiXCR into one record per CDR3 protein. The table lists hundreds of thousands of distinct CDR3 sequences, about 15% of them singletons. Sequenced input: blood. These receptors came from a woman between 18 and 29 years old with Graves' hyperthyroidism.

Turning to this clonotype: A much larger clonotype is one base distant, so this may be a read error. The chain links TRBV5-1 to TRBJ2-7; D ambiguous. CDR1 is SGHRS, CDR2 YFSETQ, per germline. The CDR3 is 13 residues long. V lost 1 base, J lost 1 base, and 6 bases lay in between. As DNA, the CDR3 is TGCGCCAGCAGCTTGTGGAAATCCTACGAGCAGTACTTC. It codes for CASSLWKSYEQYF.

There are many counts of this clonotype. The chain uses TRBV12-3 or TRBV12-4 and TRBJ2-1; D is unresolved. The CDR3 is made up of 13 amino acids. V lost 7 bases and J 0 bases, leaving 7 bases between the germline ends. This CDR3 is CASTKSSYNEQFF. The CDR3 bases are TGTGCCAGCACAAAGTCCTCCTACAATGAGCAGTTCTTC.

This clonotype was seen many times. The chain combines TRBV3-1 with TRBJ2-5; 7 bases are shared with TRBD1. The germline gives CDR1 LGHDT, CDR2 YNNKEL (reference sequence). The CDR3 is 14 amino acids. V lost 5 bases to trimming and J lost 5 bases; unmatched junction nucleotides: 8. The CDR3 DNA follows: TGTGCCAGCAGCGTCAGACAGGGTTACGAGACCCAGTACTTC. Its translation: CASSVRQGYETQYF.

This chain links TRBV7-9 with TRBJ2-2; D remains ambiguous. CDR1 is SEHNR, CDR2 FQNEAQ, per germline (reference sequence). V was cut by 7 bases and J by 0 bases, with 18 bases left in between. The CDR3 has 17 amino acids. In nucleotides, the CDR3 is TGTGCCAGCACTTTGTTGTTTCAGGACCCGAACACCGGGGAGCTGTTTTTT. Translating gives CASTLLFQDPNTGELFF. Filled out from reference TRBV7-9 and TRBJ2-2, the complete variable domain reads DTGVSQNPRHKITKRGQNVTFRCDPISEHNRLYWYRQTLGQGPEFLTYFQNEAQLEKSRLLSDRFSAERPKGSFSTLEIQRTEQGDSAMYLCASTLLFQDPNTGELFFGEGSRLTVL.

This clonotype came up many times. The gene calls are TRBV11-3 and TRBJ2-7, with D unresolved. The CDR3 contains 15 residues. V dropped 4 bases and J dropped 1 base, with 14 bases sitting between them. Germline CDR1 reads SGHNT; CDR2 reads YENEEA. As DNA, the CDR3 is TGTGCCAGCAGCTCCCTCGGGCAGGCTTCCTACGAGCAGTACTTC. Its protein is CASSSLGQASYEQYF.

Ten or more counts support this clonotype. This chain joins TRBV12-3 or TRBV12-4 and TRBJ2-3, with TRBD2 identical over 7 bases. The CDR3 has 13 residues. After removal of 5 bases from V and 14 bases from J, the junction contained 13 bases not matched to a gene. The CDR3 region is CASSPLGGVEPYF. The CDR3 DNA sequence: TGTGCCAGCAGTCCCCTTGGGGGGGTCGAGCCGTATTTT.

This clonotype has only a few counts. This chain joins TRBV4-1 and TRBJ2-7; 8 bases agree with TRBD2. CDR3 size: 15 residues. V lost 1 base, J lost 0 bases, and 2 bases stayed unmatched. Germline V gene sequence: CDR1 MGHRA, CDR2 YSYEKL. CDR3 nucleotides: TGCGCCAGCAGCCAAGCTCTAGCGGGCTCCTACGAGCAGTACTTC. As protein: CASSQALAGSYEQYF.

At least ten counts were recorded for this clonotype. The chain has TRBV9 and TRBJ2-7, with a tentative D call TRBD1 (5 bases). V was trimmed by 0 bases and J by 3 bases, leaving 13 bases between them. The CDR3 runs 15 residues. Germline CDR1 reads SGDLS; CDR2 reads YYNGEE. The CDR3: CASSVGWGGFYEQYF. The CDR3 DNA reads as TGTGCCAGCAGCGTAGGGTGGGGCGGCTTCTACGAGCAGTACTTC.

There are many counts of this clonotype. The chain combines TRBV20-1 with TRBJ1-1; D gene ambiguous. The germline V and J ends were trimmed by 2 bases and 0 bases, with 13 bases remaining between them. In germline, CDR1 is DFQATT, CDR2 SNEGSKA (reference sequence). This CDR3 comprises 15 residues. DNA for the CDR3: TGCAGTGCTAGACGTCTAGGGAGGATGAACACTGAAGCTTTCTTT. It translates to CSARRLGRMNTEAFF.